This T cell receptor beta chain was observed in a study of tumor-infiltrating lymphocytes in primary liver carcinoma. Unsorted whole blood served as the source of blood RNA, and germline DNA was extracted as well. Worth noting for this clonotype: One junction end does not reproduce the germline sequence, and a read error may be involved.

Germline CDR1 and CDR2: ENHRY and SYGVKD. This CDR3 spans 13 amino acids. The template, approximately 500 ng total RNA, yielded TCR beta cDNA made with a constant-region primer. Modified slightly, ARM-PCR produced TCR beta libraries over three nested multiplex PCR rounds. TRBV1-TRBV30 forward primers and a C-beta reverse primer were used in the first two PCR rounds, which each ran for around 11 cycles. TCRdb redid the calling of the multiplex PCR reads with MiXCR, one entry per CDR3 protein. The data contain 320,000 or so distinct CDR3 sequences, roughly 60% of them singletons. Sequencing input: peripheral blood. The TCR originated in a man in his forties with primary liver carcinoma and hepatitis B virus infection. This rearrangement joins TRBV10-3 to TRBJ2-5; D call uncertain. As DNA, the CDR3 is TGTGCCATTAGTAACCGAGGACGAGAGACCCTGTACTTC. Translated, it gives CAISNRGRETLYF.